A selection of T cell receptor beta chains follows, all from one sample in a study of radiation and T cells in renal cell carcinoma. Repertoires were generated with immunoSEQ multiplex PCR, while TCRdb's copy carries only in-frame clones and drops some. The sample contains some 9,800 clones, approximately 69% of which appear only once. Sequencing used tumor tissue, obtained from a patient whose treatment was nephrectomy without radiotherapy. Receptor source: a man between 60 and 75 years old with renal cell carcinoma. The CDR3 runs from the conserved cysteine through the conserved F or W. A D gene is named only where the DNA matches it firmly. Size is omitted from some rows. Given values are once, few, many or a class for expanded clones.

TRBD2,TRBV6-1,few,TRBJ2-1,TGTGCCAGCAGTGATATGGGCGGGGGTAATGAGCAGTTCTTC,CASSDMGGGNEQFF
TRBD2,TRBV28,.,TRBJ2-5,TGTGCCAGCATTCTCCAGGGAGGGTTGCGTGACCCCCAAGAGACCCAGTACTTC,CASILQGGLRDPQETQYF
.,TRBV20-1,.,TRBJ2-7,TGCAGTGCTAGTTCATACGAGCAGTACTTC,CSASSYEQYF
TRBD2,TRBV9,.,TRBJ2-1,TGTGCCAGCAGCGTAGACCAGCGGGAGATTAGTGAGCAGTTCTTC,CASSVDQREISEQFF
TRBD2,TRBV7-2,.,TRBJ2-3,TGTGCCAGCAGTTTAAAATCGGCGGGAGCCCGCACAGATACGCAGTATTTT,CASSLKSAGARTDTQYF
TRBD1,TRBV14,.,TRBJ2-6,TGTGCCAGCAGCCGGGGACAGGGGGCCTCCTCTGGGGCCAACGTCCTGACTTTC,CASSRGQGASSGANVLTF
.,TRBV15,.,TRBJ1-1,TGTGCCACTTCAGGCGAGGGGGTAGCTTTCTTT,CATSGEGVAFF
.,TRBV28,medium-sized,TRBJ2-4,TGTGCCAGCAGTTTTTGGACAGAGAAAAACATTCAGTACTTC,CASSFWTEKNIQYF
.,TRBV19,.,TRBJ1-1,TGTGCCAGTAGTTTGCGGTTTTCTGAAGCTTTCTTT,CASSLRFSEAFF
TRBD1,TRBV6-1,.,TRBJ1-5,TGTGCCAGCAGTGAGGGGACAGGGGGTCAGCCCCAGCATTTT,CASSEGTGGQPQHF
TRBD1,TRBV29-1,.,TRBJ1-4,TGCAGCGTTCAGGGGGCTCCTAATGAAAAACTGTTTTTT,CSVQGAPNEKLFF
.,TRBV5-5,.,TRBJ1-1,TGTGCCAGCAGGGCCGGCTCCACGGTGAACACTGAAGCTTTCTTT,CASRAGSTVNTEAFF